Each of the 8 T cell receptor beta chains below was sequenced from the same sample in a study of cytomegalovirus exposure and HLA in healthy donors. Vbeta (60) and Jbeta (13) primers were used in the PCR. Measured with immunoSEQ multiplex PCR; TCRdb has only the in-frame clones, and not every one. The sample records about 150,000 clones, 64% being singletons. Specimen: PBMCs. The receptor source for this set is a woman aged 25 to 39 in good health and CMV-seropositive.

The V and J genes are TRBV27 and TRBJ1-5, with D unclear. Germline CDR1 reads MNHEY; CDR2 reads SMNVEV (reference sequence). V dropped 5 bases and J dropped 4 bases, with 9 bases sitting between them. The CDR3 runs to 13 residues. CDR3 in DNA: TGTGCCAGCAGTCCCAGTTTTAATCAGCCCCAGCATTTT. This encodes CASSPSFNQPQHF.

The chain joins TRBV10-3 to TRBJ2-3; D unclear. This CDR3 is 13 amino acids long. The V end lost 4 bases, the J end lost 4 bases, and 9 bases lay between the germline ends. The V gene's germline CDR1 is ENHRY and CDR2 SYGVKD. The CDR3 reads CAISVGQPDTQYF. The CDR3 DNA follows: TGTGCCATCAGTGTGGGCCAGCCAGATACGCAGTATTTT.

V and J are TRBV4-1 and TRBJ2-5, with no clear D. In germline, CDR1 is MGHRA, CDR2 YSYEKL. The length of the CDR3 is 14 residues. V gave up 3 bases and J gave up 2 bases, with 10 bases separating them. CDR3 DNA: TGCGCCAGCAGCCACCCCGCGGTACAAGAGACCCAGTACTTC. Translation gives CASSHPAVQETQYF.

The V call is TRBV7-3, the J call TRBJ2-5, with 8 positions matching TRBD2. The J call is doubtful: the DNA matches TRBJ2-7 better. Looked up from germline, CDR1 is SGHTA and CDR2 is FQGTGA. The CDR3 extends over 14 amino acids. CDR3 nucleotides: TGTGCCAGCAGCCCAGGCGGGGGGAGCTACGAGCAGTACTTC. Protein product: CASSPGGGSYEQYF.

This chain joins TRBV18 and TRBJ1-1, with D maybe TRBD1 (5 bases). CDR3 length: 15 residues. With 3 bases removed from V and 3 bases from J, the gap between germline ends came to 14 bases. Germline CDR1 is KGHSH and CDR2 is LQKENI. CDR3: CASSPDIGTDTEAFF. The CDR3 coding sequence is TGTGCCAGCTCACCGGACATTGGAACAGACACTGAAGCTTTCTTT.

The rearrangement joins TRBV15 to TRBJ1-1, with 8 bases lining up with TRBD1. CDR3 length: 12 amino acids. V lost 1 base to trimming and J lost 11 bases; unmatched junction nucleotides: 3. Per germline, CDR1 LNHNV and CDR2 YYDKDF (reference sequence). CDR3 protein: CATSRGTGRAFF. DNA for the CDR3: TGTGCCACCAGCAGAGGGACAGGGCGGGCTTTCTTT.

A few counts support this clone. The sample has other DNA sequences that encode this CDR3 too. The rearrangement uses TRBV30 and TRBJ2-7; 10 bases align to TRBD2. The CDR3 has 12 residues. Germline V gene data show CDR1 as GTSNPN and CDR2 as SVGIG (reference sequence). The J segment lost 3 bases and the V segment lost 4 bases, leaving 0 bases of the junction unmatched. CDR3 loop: CAWTSGSYEQYF. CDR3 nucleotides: TGTGCCTGGACTAGCGGGAGCTACGAGCAGTACTTC.

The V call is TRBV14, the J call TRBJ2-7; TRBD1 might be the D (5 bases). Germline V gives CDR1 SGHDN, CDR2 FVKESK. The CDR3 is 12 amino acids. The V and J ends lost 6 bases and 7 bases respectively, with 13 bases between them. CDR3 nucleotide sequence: TGTGCCAGCAGTTCAGGGTTTTGGGAGCAGTACTTC. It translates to CASSSGFWEQYF.